The source of this T cell receptor (beta chain) is a study of technical replicates of blood from a handful of donors. Measured with immunoSEQ multiplex PCR; TCRdb has only the in-frame clones, and not every one. The sample carries around 85,000 clones, approximately 94% recorded once. The TCR was taken from a human donor in good health. Specimen: T cells isolated from PBMCs.

CDR3 amino acids: CASSLGFGGKETQYF. Here the CDR3 DNA reads TGTGCCAGCAGCTTAGGGTTCGGGGGGAAAGAGACCCAGTACTTC. The chain uses TRBV7-3 and TRBJ2-5; 7 positions agree with TRBD2. Germline V gene sequence: CDR1 SGHTA, CDR2 FQGTGA. This CDR3 has 15 residues. Trimming removed 2 bases from V and 3 bases from J; junction bases left unmatched: 6.